The rows below give T cell receptor beta chains drawn from one sample of a study of graft-versus-host responses after intestinal transplantation. The assay was immunoSEQ multiplex PCR, and TCRdb's table has in-frame clones only and misses some. Of about 120,000 clones listed, approximately 95% were seen once; the top ten hold 0.095% to 0.15%. These receptors have no identified antigens. The sample in question was unstimulated CD4+ T cells sorted from spleen or lymph node cells, obtained before intestinal transplant. The source of these receptors is a human donor who received an intestinal transplant. Each CDR3 is given with its conserved first and last residue. D genes are given only for firm matches. Size values are once, few and many counts, or a class for expanded clones, and some rows have none.

j_gene	abundance	v_gene	d_gene	CDR3aa	CDR3nt
TRBJ1-4	.	TRBV15	.	CATSGVGGRLNEKLFF	TGTGCCACCAGCGGGGTAGGGGGACGACTTAATGAAAAACTGTTTTTT
TRBJ2-7	.	TRBV7-2	.	CASSLGAGTQYEQYF	TGTGCCAGCAGCTTAGGTGCGGGGACTCAGTACGAGCAGTACTTC
TRBJ2-5	.	TRBV29-1	TRBD1	CSDRQGETQYF	TGCAGCGACCGACAGGGAGAGACCCAGTACTTC
TRBJ2-7	.	TRBV5-1	.	CASSLQRGYEQYF	TGCGCCAGCAGCTTGCAGAGGGGCTACGAGCAGTACTTC
TRBJ2-5	.	TRBV9	TRBD1	CASSVEGQGARETQYF	TGTGCCAGCAGCGTAGAGGGCCAGGGGGCGCGCGAGACCCAGTACTTC
TRBJ2-5	once	TRBV19	TRBD2	CASSPRTSQETQYF	TGTGCCAGTAGCCCCAGGACTAGCCAAGAGACCCAGTACTTC
TRBJ2-7	.	TRBV27	TRBD1	CASSRDRGSREQYF	TGTGCCAGCAGTAGGGACAGGGGGTCAAGAGAGCAGTACTTC
TRBJ1-1	.	TRBV7-9	.	CASSFPRDSLNTEAFF	TGTGCCAGCAGCTTTCCCCGAGACAGCCTTAACACTGAAGCTTTCTTT
TRBJ2-5	.	TRBV7-9	.	CASSLGGPGGETQYF	TGTGCCAGCAGCCTAGGAGGCCCCGGAGGAGAGACCCAGTACTTC
TRBJ2-3	.	TRBV6-6	TRBD2	CASNARGLAVTDTQYF	TGTGCCAGCAACGCCCGAGGTCTAGCGGTGACAGATACGCAGTATTTT
TRBJ2-2	.	TRBV14	TRBD2	CASSQDREKLAETGELFF	TGTGCCAGCAGCCAAGATCGGGAAAAACTAGCGGAAACCGGGGAGCTGTTTTTT
TRBJ2-3	.	TRBV9	TRBD1	CASGGQGAADTQYF	TGTGCCAGCGGTGGGCAGGGGGCCGCCGATACGCAGTATTTT